The clone carrying this T cell receptor (beta chain) was seen a few times. This sample is drawn from a study of blood T cells in healthy people across ages. Sample-barcoded 5' priming and a J-beta primer mix drove a second PCR of about 6 to 12 cycles. Per sample, CDR3-containing paired-end reads numbered at least 2.5 million. Each CDR3 protein is one row after TCRdb ran MiXCR on the 5' RACE reads. The data show under 2 million distinct CDR3 sequences, about 32% seen once. Per sample, a minimum of 6.5 million PBMCs were isolated. Per sample, at least 5.5 micrograms of total RNA were extracted. The sequencing sample was made of blood. This clonotype was obtained from a woman aged 25 to 39 in good health.

The CDR3: CASSLYRYDNEQFF. The CDR3 nucleotides read TGTGCCAGCAGTTTATACAGATACGACAATGAGCAGTTCTTC. The V call is TRBV27, the J call TRBJ2-1; D ambiguous. With 1 base removed from V and 5 bases from J, the gap between germline ends came to 9 bases. Germline V gene sequence: CDR1 MNHEY, CDR2 SMNVEV (reference sequence). The CDR3 length is 14 residues.